These 18 T cell receptor beta chains originate from one sample sequenced in a study of post-analysis software for immune sequencing data. The study, taken as a whole, reports: There were roughly five TRBV segments more frequent in patients than controls, and TRBV5-6, TRBV5-1 and TRBV20-1 were among them.

The antigens for these receptors are not known. The library was made from cDNA and included unique molecular identifiers. Each CDR3 protein gets one entry after TCRdb re-called the PCR reads with MiXCR. Seen here are approximately 630,000 distinct CDR3 sequences, about 60% observed once, and the top ten hold approximately 11%. Material: blood. The receptor set was obtained from a girl aged 2 to 9 with multiple sclerosis.

The chain is built from TRBV10-3 and TRBJ2-5, with 7 positions matching TRBD2. Germline V lookup: CDR1 ENHRY, CDR2 SYGVKD. V lost 8 bases to trimming and J lost 7 bases; unmatched junction nucleotides: 10. The CDR3 consists of 13 residues. CDR3 sequence: CAILRASGGTQYF. The CDR3, as DNA: TGTGCCATCCTCAGGGCCTCGGGGGGGACCCAGTACTTC.

The chain has TRBV5-1 and TRBJ2-1; possible D gene TRBD2, 6 bases. V was trimmed by 0 bases and J by 8 bases, leaving 18 bases between them. CDR3 length: 16 amino acids. Germline V CDR1 and CDR2: SGHRS, YFSETQ. The CDR3 loop reads CASSLESWEVPDEQFF. CDR3 DNA: TGCGCCAGCAGCTTGGAGAGCTGGGAGGTCCCTGATGAGCAGTTCTTC.

Concerning this clonotype: At one end the junction does not follow the germline gene, possibly because of a read error. The chain employs TRBV7-6 and TRBJ2-1; D tentatively fits TRBD1 or TRBD2 (5 bases each). The germline V gene has CDR1 SGHVS and CDR2 FNYEAQ. The CDR3 covers 16 residues. The CDR3 loop is CTSSLASGSSYNEQFF. The CDR3 DNA follows: TGTACCAGCAGCTTAGCCTCAGGGAGCTCCTACAATGAGCAGTTCTTC.

This clonotype was picked up a small number of times. The genes are TRBV29-1 and TRBJ2-7, with 9 bases aligning to TRBD1. CDR1 SQVTM and CDR2 ANQGSEA come from the germline V gene. This CDR3 is built from 14 residues. Trimming removed 6 bases from V and 1 base from J; junction bases left unmatched: 7. The CDR3 DNA sequence: TGCAGCGTGTTTACAGGGGGCCCATCCTACGAGCAGTACTTC. This codes for CSVFTGGPSYEQYF.

The gene calls are TRBV29-1 and TRBJ2-1; 8 bases are shared with TRBD2. With V trimmed by 4 bases and J by 4 bases, 6 bases remained unmatched. The V gene's germline CDR1 is SQVTM and CDR2 ANQGSEA. This CDR3 comprises 14 residues. CDR3 in DNA: TGCAGCGTTGCGGCGGGGGGCCTTTACAATGAGCAGTTCTTC. Protein: CSVAAGGLYNEQFF.

This clonotype appeared a few times. This chain uses TRBV2 with TRBJ2-5, with TRBD2 as a possible D gene (5 bases). V was cut by 3 bases and J by 4 bases, with 12 bases left in between. Germline CDR1 is SNHLY and CDR2 is FYNNEI. The CDR3 loop spans 14 amino acids. The CDR3 nucleotides read TGTGCCAGCAGTGACTTACTAGTAGGAGAGACCCAGTACTTC. Encoded protein: CASSDLLVGETQYF.

This chain links TRBV12-5 with TRBJ1-2, with TRBD1 identical over 8 bases. The CDR3 is 17 residues long. Germline-derived CDR1 and CDR2 are LGHNT and FRNRAP. Unmatched junction bases numbered 11, after V lost 5 bases and J lost 0 bases. This CDR3 is CASGPWTGTRPNYGYTF. The CDR3 coding sequence is TGTGCTAGTGGTCCGTGGACAGGGACCCGTCCTAACTATGGCTACACCTTC.

The J gene is TRBJ2-7, the V gene TRBV30, with D tentatively TRBD1 (5 bases). Germline assignment: CDR1 GTSNPN and CDR2 SVGIG (reference sequence). CDR3 length equals 16 residues. V was shortened by 1 base and J by 1 base, with 17 bases between the two germline ends. CDR3 sequence: CAWSGGRQRASYEQYF. The CDR3 bases are TGTGCCTGGAGTGGGGGCAGACAGCGTGCATCCTACGAGCAGTACTTC.

The V call is TRBV20-1, the J call TRBJ2-5, with 7 bases lining up with TRBD2. CDR1 and CDR2 from the germline V gene are DFQATT and SNEGSKA (reference sequence). J gave up 4 bases and V 4 bases, and 6 bases lay outside the gene matches. The CDR3 consists of 13 residues. In DNA, the CDR3 is TGCAGTGCTACACCCCAGCGGGGAGAGACCCAGTACTTC. It encodes CSATPQRGETQYF.

The chain links TRBV13 to TRBJ2-4, with a weak D call TRBD1 (6 bases). TRBJ2-7 matches the DNA end more closely, so the J call is doubtful. CDR3 length: 14 residues. Per germline, CDR1 PRHDT and CDR2 FYEKMQ (reference sequence). Written as DNA, the CDR3 is TGTGCCAGCAGCCACAGGGTACCTACCTACGAGCAGTACTTC. This sequence encodes CASSHRVPTYEQYF.

The chain joins TRBV10-3 to TRBJ2-3; D gene unclear. Germline V gene lookup returns CDR1 ENHRY and CDR2 SYGVKD. This CDR3 has 15 amino acids. V lost 6 bases and J lost 0, with 13 bases in between. In nucleotides, the CDR3 is TGTGCCATCAGGGATAACACGGTTAGCACAGATACGCAGTATTTT. This codes for CAIRDNTVSTDTQYF.

This clonotype was found a few times. This chain joins TRBV5-1 and TRBJ2-1; 9 bases are shared with TRBD1. The CDR3 is made up of 14 amino acids. CDR1 and CDR2 (germline): SGHRS, YFSETQ. V gave up 3 bases and J gave up 7 bases; unmatched junction bases: 5. CDR3 DNA sequence: TGCGCCAGCAGCTCGGGGGACAGGGTGAATGAGCAGTTCTTC. Translating it yields CASSSGDRVNEQFF.

The chain uses TRBV6-5 and TRBJ2-7; D not certain. CDR3 length: 14 residues. Trimming cost V 6 bases and J 2 bases, with 14 bases left between them. CDR1 and CDR2 from the germline V gene are MNHEY and SVGAGI. Here the CDR3 reads CASSPTESAYEQYF. The CDR3 DNA sequence: TGTGCCAGCAGCCCTACGGAGTCCGCCTACGAGCAGTACTTC.

A few counts support this clonotype. The CDR3 loop reads CASSSMRSAGHTDTQYF. CDR3 coding DNA: TGTGCCAGCAGCTCCATGAGGTCAGCGGGGCACACAGATACGCAGTATTTT. The rearrangement uses TRBV7-9 and TRBJ2-3; 7 bases fit TRBD2. The CDR3 is 17 residues long. CDR1 SEHNR and CDR2 FQNEAQ come from the germline V gene (reference sequence). V gave up 4 bases and J gave up 2 bases; unmatched junction bases: 12.

The chain carries TRBV29-1 and TRBJ2-7; perhaps TRBD1 as D (5 bases). Trimming took off 4 bases at V and 3 bases at J, with 10 bases between the two ends. Per the germline V gene, CDR1 is SQVTM and CDR2 is ANQGSEA. CDR3 length: 12 residues. CDR3 residues: CSVALTDYEQYF. The CDR3 coding sequence is TGCAGCGTTGCGTTGACAGACTACGAGCAGTACTTC.

The chain is built from TRBV5-1 and TRBJ2-1, with D perhaps TRBD1 (6 bases). Germline V gives CDR1 SGHRS, CDR2 YFSETQ. The CDR3 sequence is 15 residues long. With 0 bases removed from V and 8 bases from J, the gap between germline ends came to 15 bases. The CDR3 here is CASSLGQGYGYEQFF. The CDR3 DNA reads as TGCGCCAGCAGCTTGGGCCAGGGGTACGGGTATGAGCAGTTCTTC.

The rearrangement links TRBV7-3 to TRBJ2-5, with TRBD2 matching 7 bases. CDR3 length: 15 residues. V lost 3 bases and J lost 5; bases outside the gene matches: 9. From germline, CDR1 is SGHTA and CDR2 FQGTGA. The chain's CDR3 is CASSLGAGVGETQYF. As DNA, the CDR3 is TGTGCCAGCAGCTTGGGCGCGGGAGTCGGGGAGACCCAGTACTTC.

This chain uses TRBV12-3 or TRBV12-4 with TRBJ1-5, with D tentatively TRBD1 (6 bases). Trimming took 1 base from V and 3 from J, leaving 13 bases between them. The CDR3 spans 16 residues. CDR3 residues: CASSLVRGGPNQPQHF. DNA for the CDR3: TGTGCCAGCAGTTTAGTCCGGGGGGGGCCCAATCAGCCCCAGCATTTT.